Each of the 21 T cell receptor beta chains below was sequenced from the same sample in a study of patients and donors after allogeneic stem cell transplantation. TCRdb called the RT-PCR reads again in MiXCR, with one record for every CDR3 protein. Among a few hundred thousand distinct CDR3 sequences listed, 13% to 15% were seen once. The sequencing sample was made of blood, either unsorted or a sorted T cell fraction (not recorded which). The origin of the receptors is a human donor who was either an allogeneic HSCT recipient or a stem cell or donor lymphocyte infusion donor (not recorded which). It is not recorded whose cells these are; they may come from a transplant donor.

CDR3 bases: TGCGCCAGCAGCTTGGAACCTACCTACAATGAGCAGTTCTTC. Encoded protein: CASSLEPTYNEQFF. The rearrangement links TRBV5-1 to TRBJ2-1, with no clear D. Germline CDR1 SGHRS, CDR2 YFSETQ. CDR3 length: 14 residues. The V end lost 0 bases, the J end lost 2 bases, and 6 bases lay between the germline ends. Combining the CDR3 with reference TRBV5-1 and TRBJ2-1 gives the whole variable domain KAGVTQTPRYLIKTRGQQVTLSCSPISGHRSVSWYQQTPGQGLQFLFEYFSETQRNKGNFPGRFSGRQFSNSRSEMNVSTLELGDSALYLCASSLEPTYNEQFFGPGTRLTVL.

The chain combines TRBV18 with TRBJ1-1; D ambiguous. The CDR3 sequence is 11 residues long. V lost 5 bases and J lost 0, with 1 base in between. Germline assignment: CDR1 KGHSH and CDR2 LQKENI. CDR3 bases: TGTGCCAGCTCAGTGAACACTGAAGCTTTCTTT. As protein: CASSVNTEAFF.

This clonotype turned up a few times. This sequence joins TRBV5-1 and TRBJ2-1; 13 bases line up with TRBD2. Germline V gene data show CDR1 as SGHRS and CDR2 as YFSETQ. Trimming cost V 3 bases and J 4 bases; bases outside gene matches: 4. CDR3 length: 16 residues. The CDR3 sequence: CASSSGTSGEYNEQFF. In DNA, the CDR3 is TGCGCCAGCAGCTCGGGGACTAGCGGGGAGTACAATGAGCAGTTCTTC.

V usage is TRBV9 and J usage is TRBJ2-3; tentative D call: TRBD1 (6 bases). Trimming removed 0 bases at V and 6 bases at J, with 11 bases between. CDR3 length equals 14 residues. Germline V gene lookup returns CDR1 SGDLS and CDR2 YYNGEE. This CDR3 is CASSVAQGKDTQYF. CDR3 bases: TGTGCCAGCAGCGTAGCGCAGGGGAAGGATACGCAGTATTTT.

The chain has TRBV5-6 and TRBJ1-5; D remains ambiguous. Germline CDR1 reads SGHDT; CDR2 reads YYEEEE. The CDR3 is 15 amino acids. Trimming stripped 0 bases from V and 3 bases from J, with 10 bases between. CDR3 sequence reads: CASSLGPANNQPQHF. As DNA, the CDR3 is TGTGCCAGCAGCTTGGGGCCAGCTAACAATCAGCCCCAGCATTTT.

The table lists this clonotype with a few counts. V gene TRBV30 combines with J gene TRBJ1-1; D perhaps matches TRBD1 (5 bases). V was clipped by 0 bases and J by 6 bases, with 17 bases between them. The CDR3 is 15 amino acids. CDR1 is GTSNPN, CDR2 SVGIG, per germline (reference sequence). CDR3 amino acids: CAWSVPWGRDAEAFF. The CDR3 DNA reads TGTGCCTGGAGTGTACCATGGGGCCGGGACGCTGAAGCTTTCTTT.

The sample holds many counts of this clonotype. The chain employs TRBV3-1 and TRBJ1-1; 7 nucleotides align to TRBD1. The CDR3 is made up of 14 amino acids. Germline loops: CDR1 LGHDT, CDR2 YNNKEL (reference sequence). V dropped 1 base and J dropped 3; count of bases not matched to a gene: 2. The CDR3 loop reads CASSQGGGYTEAFF. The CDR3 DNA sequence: TGTGCCAGCAGCCAAGGAGGGGGCTACACTGAAGCTTTCTTT.

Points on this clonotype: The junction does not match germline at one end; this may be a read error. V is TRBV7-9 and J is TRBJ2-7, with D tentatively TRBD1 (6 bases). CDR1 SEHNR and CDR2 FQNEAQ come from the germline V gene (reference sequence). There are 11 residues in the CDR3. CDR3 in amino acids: CASSSGVLLDF. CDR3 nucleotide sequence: TGTGCCAGCAGCTCAGGGGTTCTCCTGGATTTC.

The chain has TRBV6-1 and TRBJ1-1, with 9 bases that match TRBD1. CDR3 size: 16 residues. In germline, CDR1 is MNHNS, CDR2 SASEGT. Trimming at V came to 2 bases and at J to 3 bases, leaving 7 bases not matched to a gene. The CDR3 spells CASSEPKGTGYTEAFF. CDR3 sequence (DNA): TGTGCCAGCAGTGAACCGAAAGGGACAGGGTACACTGAAGCTTTCTTT.

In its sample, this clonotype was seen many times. The CDR3 is CAVGGDTDTQYF. The CDR3 DNA is TGTGCCGTAGGCGGGGACACAGATACGCAGTATTTT. V is TRBV12-3 or TRBV12-4 and J is TRBJ2-3, with D perhaps TRBD2 (6 bases). This CDR3 region has 12 residues. V shed 11 bases and J shed 2 bases, with 11 bases lying between them.

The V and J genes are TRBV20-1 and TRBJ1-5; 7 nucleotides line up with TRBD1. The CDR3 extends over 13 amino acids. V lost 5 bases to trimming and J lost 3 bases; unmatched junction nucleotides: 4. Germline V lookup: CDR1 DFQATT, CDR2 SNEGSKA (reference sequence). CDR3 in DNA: TGCAGTGCTGCAGGGACAGACAATCAGCCCCAGCATTTT. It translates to CSAAGTDNQPQHF.

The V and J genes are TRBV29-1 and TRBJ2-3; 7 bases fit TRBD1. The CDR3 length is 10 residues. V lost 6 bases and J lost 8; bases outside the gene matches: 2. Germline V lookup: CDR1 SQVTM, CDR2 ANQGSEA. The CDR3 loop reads CSVTGVTQYF. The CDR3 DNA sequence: TGCAGCGTCACAGGGGTTACGCAGTATTTT.

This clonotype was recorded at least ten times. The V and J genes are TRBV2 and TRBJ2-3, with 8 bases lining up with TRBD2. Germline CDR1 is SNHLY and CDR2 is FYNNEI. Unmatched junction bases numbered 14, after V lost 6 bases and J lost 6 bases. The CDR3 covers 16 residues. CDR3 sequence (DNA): TGTGCCAGCAGACAATGGCGGGGGGAAGCTGGGGATACGCAGTATTTT. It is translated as CASRQWRGEAGDTQYF.

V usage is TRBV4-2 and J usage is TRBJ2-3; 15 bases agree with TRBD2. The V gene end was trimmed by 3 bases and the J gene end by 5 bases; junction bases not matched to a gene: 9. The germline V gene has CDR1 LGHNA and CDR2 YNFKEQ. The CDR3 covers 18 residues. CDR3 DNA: TGTGCCAGCAGCCAGGGTGGACTAGCGGGGGGGCCCGGAGATACGCAGTATTTT. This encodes CASSQGGLAGGPGDTQYF.

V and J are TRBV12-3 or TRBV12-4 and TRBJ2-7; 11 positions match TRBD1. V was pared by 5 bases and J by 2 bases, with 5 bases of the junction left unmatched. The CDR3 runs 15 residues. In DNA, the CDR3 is TGTGCCAGCAGTGCCGGACAGGGGGCAACCTACGAGCAGTACTTC. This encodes CASSAGQGATYEQYF.

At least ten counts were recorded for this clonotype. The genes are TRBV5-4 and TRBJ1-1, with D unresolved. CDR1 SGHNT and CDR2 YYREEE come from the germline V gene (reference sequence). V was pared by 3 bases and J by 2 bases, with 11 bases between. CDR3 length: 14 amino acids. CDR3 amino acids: CASSSLKQNTEAFF. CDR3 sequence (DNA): TGTGCCAGCAGCTCCTTAAAACAAAACACTGAAGCTTTCTTT. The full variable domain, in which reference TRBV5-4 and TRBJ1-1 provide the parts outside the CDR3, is ETGVTQSPTHLIKTRGQQVTLRCSSQSGHNTVSWYQQALGQGPQFIFQYYREEENGRGNFPPRFSGLQFPNYSSELNVNALELDDSALYLCASSSLKQNTEAFFGQGTRLTVV.

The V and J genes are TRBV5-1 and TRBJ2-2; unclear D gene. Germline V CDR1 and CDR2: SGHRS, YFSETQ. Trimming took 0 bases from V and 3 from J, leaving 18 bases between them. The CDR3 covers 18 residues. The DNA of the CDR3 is TGCGCCAGCAGCTTGGCCGGATGGCAGTTCCGCGACACCGGGGAGCTGTTTTTT. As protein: CASSLAGWQFRDTGELFF.

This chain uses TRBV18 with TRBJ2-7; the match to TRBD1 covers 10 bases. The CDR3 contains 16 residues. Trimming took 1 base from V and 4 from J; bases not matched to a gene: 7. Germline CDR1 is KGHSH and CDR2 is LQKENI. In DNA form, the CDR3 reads TGTGCCAGCTCACCACTAAGGGACAGGGGAAAATACGAGCAGTACTTC. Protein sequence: CASSPLRDRGKYEQYF.

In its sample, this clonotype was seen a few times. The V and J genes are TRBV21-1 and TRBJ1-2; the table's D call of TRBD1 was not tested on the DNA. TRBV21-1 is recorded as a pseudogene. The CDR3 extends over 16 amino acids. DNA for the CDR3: TGTGCCAGCAGCAAAGGGAATGGGGGCGAGGACTATGGCTACACCTTC. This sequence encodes CASSKGNGGEDYGYTF.

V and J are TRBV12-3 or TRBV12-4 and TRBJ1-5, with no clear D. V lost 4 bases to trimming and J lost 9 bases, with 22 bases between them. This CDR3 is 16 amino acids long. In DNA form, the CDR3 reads TGTGCCAGCAGTTCCTATCCTGGGAGTGGCGGGTCGCCCCAGCATTTT. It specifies CASSSYPGSGGSPQHF.

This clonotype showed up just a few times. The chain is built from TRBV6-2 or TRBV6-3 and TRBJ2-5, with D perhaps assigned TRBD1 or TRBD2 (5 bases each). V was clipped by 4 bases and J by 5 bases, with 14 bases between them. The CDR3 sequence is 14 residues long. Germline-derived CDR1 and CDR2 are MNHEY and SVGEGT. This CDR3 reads CASSSTVRGETQYF. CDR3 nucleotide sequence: TGTGCCAGCAGTTCGACAGTCCGAGGGGAGACCCAGTACTTC.